These 6 T cell receptor beta chains were all obtained from the same sample, sequenced in a study of T cell repertoires in cytomegalovirus infection. From the reads, TCRdb called clonotypes with MiXCR, one entry per CDR3 protein. The sample shows some 180,000 distinct CDR3 sequences, approximately 17% of them seen only once. The sample taken for sequencing was CD8+ T cells from PBMCs. These receptor sequences come from a human donor in good health (CMV status not recorded). Some clones in this sample may be carry-over from other donors' samples.

This clonotype was recorded only once. This rearrangement joins TRBV12-5 to TRBJ2-1, with D tentatively TRBD1 (6 bases). Germline values: CDR1 LGHNT, CDR2 FRNRAP. The V end was cut by 5 bases, the J end by 2 bases, with 10 bases between. The CDR3 runs to 14 residues. Here the CDR3 reads CASGAGTPYNEQFF. The CDR3 nucleotides read TGTGCTAGTGGTGCCGGGACACCCTACAATGAGCAGTTCTTC.

This chain uses TRBV14 with TRBJ2-1; D possibly uses TRBD1 or TRBD2 (5 bases each). From germline, CDR1 is SGHDN and CDR2 FVKESK. Trimming stripped 1 base from V and 7 bases from J, with 17 bases between. This CDR3 has 16 amino acids. CDR3 protein: CASSQGWASGGNEQFF. The CDR3 DNA sequence: TGTGCCAGCAGCCAAGGCTGGGCTAGTGGGGGTAATGAGCAGTTCTTC.

This chain links TRBV6-6 with TRBJ2-5; TRBD1 matches at 9 bases. CDR1 and CDR2 from the germline V gene are MNHNY and SVGAGI (reference sequence). This CDR3 is 15 amino acids long. V was clipped by 6 bases and J by 5 bases; unmatched bases: 10. The CDR3 DNA sequence: TGTGCCAGCAGGGGATGGACAGGGGATCAGGAGACCCAGTACTTC. It encodes CASRGWTGDQETQYF.

The chain combines TRBV12-5 with TRBJ2-7, with 8 bases matching TRBD1. The CDR3 extends over 16 amino acids. After removal of 7 bases from V and 2 bases from J, the junction contained 13 bases not matched to a gene. Per the germline V gene, CDR1 is LGHNT and CDR2 is FRNRAP. This CDR3 is CASATDAAGGPYEQYF. In DNA form, the CDR3 reads TGTGCTAGTGCCACCGACGCGGCAGGGGGCCCCTACGAGCAGTACTTC.

This clonotype was observed a handful of times. The chain links TRBV28 to TRBJ1-1, with D possibly matching TRBD1 (5 bases). Trimming left V 4 bases short and J 1 base short, with 13 bases between. This CDR3 is 15 amino acids long. The germline V gene encodes CDR1 MDHEN and CDR2 SYDVKM. CDR3 loop: CASSSPRQGNTEAFF. Here the CDR3 DNA reads TGTGCCAGCAGTTCCCCTCGTCAGGGGAACACTGAAGCTTTCTTT.

This chain joins TRBV20-1 and TRBJ2-7; D is perhaps TRBD1 (6 bases). Germline CDR1 reads DFQATT; CDR2 reads SNEGSKA (reference sequence). V was shortened by 1 base and J by 1 base, with 11 bases between the two germline ends. The CDR3 length is 14 residues. The CDR3 DNA reads TGCAGTGCTAGAGTTCGGGGACAATCCTACGAGCAGTACTTC. Residues: CSARVRGQSYEQYF.